The 11 T cell receptor beta chains in this list originate from one sample, sequenced in a study of blood T cell repertoires in COVID-19. Only in-frame clones appear in the TCRdb table, and some are missing; sequencing was by immunoSEQ multiplex PCR. The repertoire has around 90,000 clones, approximately 75% of them found once; the top ten carry 10% to 15%. Material: peripheral blood. Source of these receptors: a human donor in a cohort sampled during active COVID-19.

This clone appeared a single time. The chain is built from TRBV24-1 and TRBJ2-7; TRBD1 matches at 9 bases. The CDR3 totals 15 residues. Germline CDR1 KGHDR, CDR2 SFDVKD. Trimming took 3 bases from V and 0 from J; bases not matched to a gene: 2. CDR3 coding DNA: TGTGCCACCAGTGATCCGGGACAGGGCTCCTACGAGCAGTACTTC. The encoded protein is CATSDPGQGSYEQYF.

V is TRBV29-1 and J is TRBJ1-4, with D possibly matching TRBD1 (5 bases). The CDR3 covers 13 residues. V lost 6 bases to trimming and J lost 3 bases, with 11 bases between them. The germline CDR1 and CDR2 sequences are SQVTM and ANQGSEA. CDR3 in amino acids: CSVIRDSNEKLFF. The DNA of the CDR3 is TGCAGCGTGATCAGGGACTCTAATGAAAAACTGTTTTTT.

V and J are TRBV4-2 and TRBJ2-1; tentative D call: TRBD1 (6 bases). Trimming removed 7 bases from V and 4 bases from J, with 17 bases in between. The CDR3 is made up of 15 amino acids. The V gene's germline CDR1 is LGHNA and CDR2 YNFKEQ. CDR3 bases: TGTGCCAGCACCACGTACCAGGGGTCGTACAATGAGCAGTTCTTC. Its translation: CASTTYQGSYNEQFF.

The chain is built from TRBV19 and TRBJ2-3; 11 bases are shared with TRBD2. With 2 bases clipped from V and 0 bases from J, the junction kept 4 bases outside the gene matches. This CDR3 is built from 17 residues. Per the germline V gene, CDR1 is LNHDA and CDR2 is SQIVND (reference sequence). In nucleotides, the CDR3 is TGTGCCAGTAGTATAACCCCTAGCGGGGGGAGCACAGATACGCAGTATTTT. As protein: CASSITPSGGSTDTQYF. The full variable domain, in which reference TRBV19 and TRBJ2-3 provide the parts outside the CDR3, is DGGITQSPKYLFRKEGQNVTLSCEQNLNHDAMYWYRQDPGQGLRLIYYSQIVNDFQKGDIAEGYSVSREKKESFPLTVTSAQKNPTAFYLCASSITPSGGSTDTQYFGPGTRLTVL.

This clone was seen only a few times. This rearrangement joins TRBV7-9 to TRBJ2-1; the D is unclear. Germline values: CDR1 SEHNR, CDR2 FQNEAQ (reference sequence). Trimming shortened V by 1 base and J by 3 bases, and 10 bases separated the two germline ends. This CDR3 spans 15 amino acids. The CDR3 protein is CASSLVTDYYNEQFF. The CDR3 DNA reads as TGTGCCAGCAGCTTAGTAACAGATTACTACAATGAGCAGTTCTTC. The entire variable domain, with the rest obtained from reference TRBV7-9 and TRBJ2-1, is as follows: DTGVSQNPRHKITKRGQNVTFRCDPISEHNRLYWYRQTLGQGPEFLTYFQNEAQLEKSRLLSDRFSAERPKGSFSTLEIQRTEQGDSAMYLCASSLVTDYYNEQFFGPGTRLTVL.

The chain joins TRBV13 to TRBJ2-3; 13 bases map to TRBD2. The CDR3 consists of 16 residues. From germline, CDR1 is PRHDT and CDR2 FYEKMQ (reference sequence). With V trimmed by 5 bases and J by 4 bases, 6 bases remained unmatched. CDR3 coding DNA: TGTGCCAGCAGCCCAAGACTAGCGGGGGGCGCAGATACGCAGTATTTT. Amino acid sequence: CASSPRLAGGADTQYF.

The rearrangement joins TRBV10-2 to TRBJ1-2; D is unresolved. The germline gives CDR1 WSHSY, CDR2 SAAADI. This CDR3 has 14 residues. Trimming cost V 0 bases and J 4 bases, with 9 bases left between them. The CDR3 spells CASSESAGGYGYTF. As DNA, the CDR3 is TGCGCCAGCAGTGAGTCAGCAGGAGGCTATGGCTACACCTTC.

This clone was detected once. The gene calls are TRBV10-3 and TRBJ1-5, with 7 bases that match TRBD1. Trimming removed 8 bases from V and 1 base from J; junction bases left unmatched: 8. The CDR3 runs 15 residues. Germline CDR1 reads ENHRY; CDR2 reads SYGVKD. The CDR3 DNA is TGTGCCATCGCCCCTACGGGACAGAGCAATCAGCCCCAGCATTTT. It specifies CAIAPTGQSNQPQHF.

J is TRBJ2-1 and V is TRBV18, with a weak D call TRBD1 (5 bases). The CDR3 is 13 residues long. The germline gives CDR1 KGHSH, CDR2 LQKENI. V was pared by 3 bases and J by 5 bases, with 8 bases between. CDR3 in amino acids: CASSPTTDNEQFF. The CDR3 coding sequence is TGTGCCAGCTCACCTACGACAGACAATGAGCAGTTCTTC.

Only one count was recorded for this clone. The V call is TRBV7-8, the J call TRBJ2-7; the match to TRBD1 covers 7 bases. This CDR3 has 16 amino acids. Trimming took 5 bases from V and 6 from J; bases not matched to a gene: 16. Germline CDR1 is SGHVS and CDR2 is FQNEAQ. CDR3 protein: CASSIRQGEELREQYF. CDR3 in DNA: TGTGCCAGCAGCATCAGACAGGGAGAGGAGCTACGCGAGCAGTACTTC.

The chain has TRBV28 and TRBJ2-2; 9 bases are a match to TRBD2. Germline-derived CDR1 and CDR2 are MDHEN and SYDVKM. This CDR3 has 18 amino acids. J gave up 5 bases and V 2 bases, and 12 bases lay outside the gene matches. In nucleotides, the CDR3 is TGTGCCAGCAGTTTACCCCTGGGCGGGGGGGCCCGGACCGGGGAGCTGTTTTTT. Translation: CASSLPLGGGARTGELFF.